What follows describes a single T cell receptor beta chain. The sample comes from a study of blood T cells in healthy people across ages. A second roughly 7 to 12 cycle PCR used barcoded and J-beta primers. TCRdb re-analysed the 5' RACE reads in MiXCR, keeping a single row per CDR3 protein. The sample records 550,000 to 600,000 distinct CDR3 sequences, more than 45% being singletons. The sample comprised blood. The sequence was obtained from a man aged 80 or over in good health.

The CDR3 protein is CASSLGTYYEQYF. As DNA, the CDR3 is TGTGCCAGCAGCTTAGGGACCTATTACGAGCAGTACTTC. The chain links TRBV7-9 to TRBJ2-7; D gene ambiguous. Germline CDR1 reads SEHNR; CDR2 reads FQNEAQ (reference sequence). Trimming shortened V by 1 base and J by 4 bases, and 8 bases separated the two germline ends. This CDR3 has 13 residues. The full variable domain, completed using reference TRBV7-9 and TRBJ2-7, is DTGVSQNPRHKITKRGQNVTFRCDPISEHNRLYWYRQTLGQGPEFLTYFQNEAQLEKSRLLSDRFSAERPKGSFSTLEIQRTEQGDSAMYLCASSLGTYYEQYFGPGTRLTVT.